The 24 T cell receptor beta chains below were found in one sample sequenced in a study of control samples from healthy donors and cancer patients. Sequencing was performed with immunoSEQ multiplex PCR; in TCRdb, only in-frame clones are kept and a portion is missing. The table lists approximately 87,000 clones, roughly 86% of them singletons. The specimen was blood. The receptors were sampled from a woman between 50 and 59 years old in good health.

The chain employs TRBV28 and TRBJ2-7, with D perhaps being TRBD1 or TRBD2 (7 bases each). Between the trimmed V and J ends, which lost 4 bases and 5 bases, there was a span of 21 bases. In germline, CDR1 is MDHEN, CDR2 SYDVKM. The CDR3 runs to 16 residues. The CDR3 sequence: CASSSFRQGGGNEQYF. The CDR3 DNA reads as TGTGCCAGCAGTTCGTTCCGCCAGGGGGGGGGTAACGAGCAGTACTTC.

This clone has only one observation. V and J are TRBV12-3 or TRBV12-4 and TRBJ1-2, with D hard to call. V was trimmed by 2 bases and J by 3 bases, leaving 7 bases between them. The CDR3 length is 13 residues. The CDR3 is CASSLFKDYGYTF. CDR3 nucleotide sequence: TGTGCCAGCAGTTTATTTAAGGACTATGGCTACACCTTC.

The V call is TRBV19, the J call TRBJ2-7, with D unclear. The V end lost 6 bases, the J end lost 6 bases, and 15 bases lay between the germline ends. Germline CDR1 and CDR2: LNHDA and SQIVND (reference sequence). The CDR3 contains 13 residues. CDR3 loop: CASSFQPLGEQYF. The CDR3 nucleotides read TGTGCCAGTAGCTTCCAACCGTTGGGCGAGCAGTACTTC. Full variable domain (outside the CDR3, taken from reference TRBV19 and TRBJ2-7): DGGITQSPKYLFRKEGQNVTLSCEQNLNHDAMYWYRQDPGQGLRLIYYSQIVNDFQKGDIAEGYSVSREKKESFPLTVTSAQKNPTAFYLCASSFQPLGEQYFGPGTRLTVT.

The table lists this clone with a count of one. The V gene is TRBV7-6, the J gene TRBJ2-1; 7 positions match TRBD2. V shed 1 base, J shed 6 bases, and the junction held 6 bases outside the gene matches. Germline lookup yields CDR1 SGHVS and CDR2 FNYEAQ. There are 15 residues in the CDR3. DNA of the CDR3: TGTGCCAGCAGCTTAGTCGGTTTAGCGGGCAATGAGCAGTTCTTC. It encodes CASSLVGLAGNEQFF. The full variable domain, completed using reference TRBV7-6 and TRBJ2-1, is GAGVSQSPRYKVTKRGQDVALRCDPISGHVSLYWYRQALGQGPEFLTYFNYEAQQDKSGLPNDRFSAERPEGSISTLTIQRTEQRDSAMYRCASSLVGLAGNEQFFGPGTRLTVL.

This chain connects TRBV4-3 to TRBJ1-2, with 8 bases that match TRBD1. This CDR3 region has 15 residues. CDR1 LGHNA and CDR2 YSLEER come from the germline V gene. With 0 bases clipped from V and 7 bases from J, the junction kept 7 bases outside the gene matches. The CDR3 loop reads CASSQERTGSPGYTF. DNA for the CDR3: TGCGCCAGCAGCCAAGAAAGGACAGGGAGTCCTGGCTACACCTTC.

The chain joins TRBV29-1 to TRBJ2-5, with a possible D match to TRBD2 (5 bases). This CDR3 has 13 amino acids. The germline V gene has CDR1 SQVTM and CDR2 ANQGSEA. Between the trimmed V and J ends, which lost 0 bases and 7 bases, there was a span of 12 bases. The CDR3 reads CSVEDSSAGTQYF. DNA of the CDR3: TGCAGCGTTGAAGATTCGTCGGCGGGGACCCAGTACTTC.

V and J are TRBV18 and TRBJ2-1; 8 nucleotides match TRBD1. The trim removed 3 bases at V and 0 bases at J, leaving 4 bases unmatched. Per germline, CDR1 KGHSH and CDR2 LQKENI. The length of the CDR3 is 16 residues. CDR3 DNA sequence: TGTGCCAGCTCACCTGGGACAGGCCGCTCCTACAATGAGCAGTTCTTC. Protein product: CASSPGTGRSYNEQFF.

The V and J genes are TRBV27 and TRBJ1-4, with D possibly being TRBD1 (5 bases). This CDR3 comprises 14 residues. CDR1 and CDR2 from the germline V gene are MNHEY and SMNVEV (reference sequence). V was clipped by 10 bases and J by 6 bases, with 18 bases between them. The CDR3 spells CATPSWGGDEKLFF. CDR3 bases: TGTGCCACCCCTTCATGGGGGGGGGATGAAAAACTGTTTTTT.

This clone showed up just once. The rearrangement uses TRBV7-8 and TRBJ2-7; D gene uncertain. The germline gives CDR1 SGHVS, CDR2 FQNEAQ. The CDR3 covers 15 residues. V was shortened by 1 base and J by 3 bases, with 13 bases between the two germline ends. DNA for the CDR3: TGTGCCAGCAGCTTAGTCAGCAGATCAAACTACGAGCAGTACTTC. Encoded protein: CASSLVSRSNYEQYF. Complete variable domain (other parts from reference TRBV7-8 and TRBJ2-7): GAGVSQSPRYKVAKRGQDVALRCDPISGHVSLFWYQQALGQGPEFLTYFQNEAQLDKSGLPSDRFFAERPEGSVSTLKIQRTQQEDSAVYLCASSLVSRSNYEQYFGPGTRLTVT.

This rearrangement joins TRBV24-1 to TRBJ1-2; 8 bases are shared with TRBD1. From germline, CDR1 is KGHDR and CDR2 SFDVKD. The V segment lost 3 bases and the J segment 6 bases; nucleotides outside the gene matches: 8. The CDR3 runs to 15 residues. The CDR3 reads CATSDPKTGVDGYTF. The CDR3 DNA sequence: TGTGCCACCAGTGATCCGAAGACAGGGGTTGATGGCTACACCTTC.

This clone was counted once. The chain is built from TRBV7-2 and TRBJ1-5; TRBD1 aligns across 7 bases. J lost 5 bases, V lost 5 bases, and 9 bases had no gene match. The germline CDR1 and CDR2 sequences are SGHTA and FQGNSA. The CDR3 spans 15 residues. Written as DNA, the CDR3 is TGTGCCAGCAGCCCCCGGCGAGGGGGCGATCAGCCCCAGCATTTT. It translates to CASSPRRGGDQPQHF.

The CDR3 spells CASSLGTRSGTQYF. The DNA for the CDR3 is TGTGCCAGCAGCTTAGGGACGCGGTCGGGGACCCAGTACTTC. V is TRBV13 and J is TRBJ2-5; D is unclear. The V gene lost 0 bases and the J gene lost 7 bases, with 12 bases spanning the gap. The germline CDR1 and CDR2 sequences are PRHDT and FYEKMQ (reference sequence). This CDR3 has 14 amino acids.

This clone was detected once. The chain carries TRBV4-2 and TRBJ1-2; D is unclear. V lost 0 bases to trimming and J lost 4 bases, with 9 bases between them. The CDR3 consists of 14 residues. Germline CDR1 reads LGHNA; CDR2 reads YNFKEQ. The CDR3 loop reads CASSQDLRPYGYTF. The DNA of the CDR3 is TGTGCCAGCAGCCAAGATCTGCGACCCTATGGCTACACCTTC.

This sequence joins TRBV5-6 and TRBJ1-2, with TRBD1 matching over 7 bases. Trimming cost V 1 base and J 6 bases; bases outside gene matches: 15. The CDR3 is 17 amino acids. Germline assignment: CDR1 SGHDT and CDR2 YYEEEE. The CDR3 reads CASSLYQTGYYLDGYTF. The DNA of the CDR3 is TGTGCCAGCAGCTTGTACCAGACAGGGTATTATTTAGATGGCTACACCTTC. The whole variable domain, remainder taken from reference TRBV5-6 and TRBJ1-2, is DAGVTQSPTHLIKTRGQQVTLRCSPKSGHDTVSWYQQALGQGPQFIFQYYEEEERQRGNFPDRFSGHQFPNYSSELNVNALLLGDSALYLCASSLYQTGYYLDGYTFGSGTRLTVV.

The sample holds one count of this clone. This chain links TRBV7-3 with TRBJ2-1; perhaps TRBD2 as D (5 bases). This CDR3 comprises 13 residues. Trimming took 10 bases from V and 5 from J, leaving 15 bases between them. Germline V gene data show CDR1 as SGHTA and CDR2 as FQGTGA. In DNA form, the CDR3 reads TGTGCCAACCCCCTTTGGCGGGACAATGAGCAGTTCTTC. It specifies CANPLWRDNEQFF.

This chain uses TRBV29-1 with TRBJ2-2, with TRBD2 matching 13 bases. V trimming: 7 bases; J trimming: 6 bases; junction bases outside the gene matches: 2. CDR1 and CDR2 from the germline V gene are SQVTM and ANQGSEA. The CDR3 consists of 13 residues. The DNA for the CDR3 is TGCAGCGGTACTAGCGGGGGGGCCGGGGAGCTGTTTTTT. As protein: CSGTSGGAGELFF.

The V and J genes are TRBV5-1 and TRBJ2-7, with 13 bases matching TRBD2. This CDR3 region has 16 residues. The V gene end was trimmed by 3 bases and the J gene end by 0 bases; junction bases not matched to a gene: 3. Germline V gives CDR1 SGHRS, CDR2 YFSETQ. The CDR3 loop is CASSSRTSGSSYEQYF. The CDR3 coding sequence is TGCGCCAGCAGCTCCCGGACTAGCGGGAGCTCCTACGAGCAGTACTTC.

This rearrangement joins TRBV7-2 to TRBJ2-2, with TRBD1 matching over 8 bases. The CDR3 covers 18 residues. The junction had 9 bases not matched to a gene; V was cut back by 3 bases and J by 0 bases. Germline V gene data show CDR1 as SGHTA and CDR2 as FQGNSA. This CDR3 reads CASSLGIRTGTNTGELFF. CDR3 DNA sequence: TGTGCCAGCAGCTTGGGCATCAGGACAGGGACGAACACCGGGGAGCTGTTTTTT.

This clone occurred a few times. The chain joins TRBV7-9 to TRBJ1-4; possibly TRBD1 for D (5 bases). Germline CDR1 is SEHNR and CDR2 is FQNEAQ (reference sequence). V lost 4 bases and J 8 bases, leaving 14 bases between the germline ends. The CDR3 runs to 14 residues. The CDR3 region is CASSWGRRGEKLFF. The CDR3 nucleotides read TGTGCCAGCAGCTGGGGCAGGCGAGGGGAAAAACTGTTTTTT.

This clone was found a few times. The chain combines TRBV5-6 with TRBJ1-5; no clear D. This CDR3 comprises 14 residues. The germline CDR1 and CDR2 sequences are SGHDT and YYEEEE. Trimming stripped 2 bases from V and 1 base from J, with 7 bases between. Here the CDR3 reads CASSLGESNQPQHF. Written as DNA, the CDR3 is TGTGCCAGCAGCTTAGGAGAGAGCAATCAGCCCCAGCATTTT.

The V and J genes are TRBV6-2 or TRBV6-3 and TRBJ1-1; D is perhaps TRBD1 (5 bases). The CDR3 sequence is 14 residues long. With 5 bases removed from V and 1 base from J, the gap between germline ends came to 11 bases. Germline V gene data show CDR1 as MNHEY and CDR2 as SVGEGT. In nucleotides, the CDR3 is TGTGCCAGCAGTATTTACGGGGGGAACACTGAAGCTTTCTTT. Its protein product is CASSIYGGNTEAFF.

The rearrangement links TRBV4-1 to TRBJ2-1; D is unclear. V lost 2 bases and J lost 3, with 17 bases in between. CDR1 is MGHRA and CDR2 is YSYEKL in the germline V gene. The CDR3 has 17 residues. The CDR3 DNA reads TGCGCCAGCAGCCAAAGTAATGGCCGGGCCCTCTACAATGAGCAGTTCTTC. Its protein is CASSQSNGRALYNEQFF.

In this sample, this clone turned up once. The CDR3 DNA follows: TGCAGCGTTGAAAATGCGTACGAGCAGTACTTC. It is translated as CSVENAYEQYF. The genes are TRBV29-1 and TRBJ2-7; D ambiguous. Germline V gene sequence: CDR1 SQVTM, CDR2 ANQGSEA. The CDR3 consists of 11 residues. Trimming cost V 2 bases and J 4 bases, with 6 bases left between them.

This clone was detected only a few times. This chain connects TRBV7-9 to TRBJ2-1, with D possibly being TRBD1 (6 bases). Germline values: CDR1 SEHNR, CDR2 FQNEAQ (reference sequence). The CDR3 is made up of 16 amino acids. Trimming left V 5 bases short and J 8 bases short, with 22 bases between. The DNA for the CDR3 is TGTGCCAGCAGCACACACAGGGAGATTTGGCTGGATGAGCAGTTCTTC. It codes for CASSTHREIWLDEQFF.